This T cell receptor (beta chain) comes out of a study of identical twins. This clonotype was seen more than once but under ten times. It was template switching that added a universal primer site, and there were unique molecular identifiers on the cDNA. One entry per CDR3 protein results from TCRdb running MiXCR on the 5' RACE reads. The sample contains around 510,000 distinct CDR3 sequences, around an eighth of which appear only once. The junction had 3 bases not matched to a gene; V was cut back by 0 bases and J by 0 bases. This CDR3 is 16 amino acids long. Germline CDR1 DFQATT, CDR2 SNEGSKA (reference sequence). Each donor (without exception) was a healthy Caucasian. These data were likewise used in another study, on yellow fever vaccine responses in identical twins.

J is TRBJ2-5 and V is TRBV20-1; 11 bases are a match to TRBD1. The sample comprised CD4+ T cells sorted from blood. The receptor's source is a woman aged 18-29 years in good health. The CDR3 reads CSARDKGQGDQETQYF. The CDR3 coding sequence is TGCAGTGCTAGAGATAAGGGACAGGGGGACCAAGAGACCCAGTACTTC.